This is a list of T cell receptor beta chains from one sample in a study of identical twins. TCRdb reprocessed the 5' RACE reads via MiXCR and lists one record per CDR3 protein. The table lists 1.5 million to 2 million distinct CDR3 sequences, roughly 35% of them singletons. What was sequenced was cord blood. These receptors were taken from a newborn girl in good health. CDR3s include the opening cysteine and the closing phenylalanine or tryptophan. The D gene is left open where the match is weak. Clone size appears in some rows only: once, few, many, or a class for an expanded clone.

cdr3_length	clone_size	d_call	j_call	v_call	cdr3_nt	cdr3_aa
12	.	.	TRBJ2-1	TRBV20-1	TGCAGTGGGAGACAGAACCCCAATGAGCGGTTCTTC	CSGRQNPNERFF
14	few	.	TRBJ2-6	TRBV12-3/TRBV12-4	TGTGCCAGCAGGATATCCGCTGGGGCCAACGTCCTGACTTTC	CASRISAGANVLTF
14	.	TRBD1	TRBJ2-7	TRBV20-1	TGCAGTGCTAGTCAGGACAGGGAGCACGGCGAGCAGTACTTC	CSASQDREHGEQYF
16	few	.	TRBJ1-1	TRBV4-1	TGCGCCAGCAGCCAAGAAGGTGTGGGGGCGCGAACTGAAGCTTTCTTT	CASSQEGVGARTEAFF
15	few	.	TRBJ1-1	TRBV6-1	TGTGCCAGCAGTGATCAAGGGCCCATGAACACTGAAGCTTTCTTT	CASSDQGPMNTEAFF
15	.	TRBD1	TRBJ2-5	TRBV13	TGTGCCAGCAGCGCCGGGGACAGGAGCCAAGAGACCCAGTACTTC	CASSAGDRSQETQYF
15	few	TRBD1	TRBJ1-2	TRBV9	TGTGCCAGCAGCGGAGGACCGACAGGGGGCTACGGCTACACCTTC	CASSGGPTGGYGYTF
15	.	TRBD1	TRBJ1-6	TRBV10-3	TGTGCCATCAGGCCGGGACAGGGAGGAAATTCACCCCTCCACTTT	CAIRPGQGGNSPLHF
13	few	.	TRBJ1-5	TRBV30	TGTGCCTGGAGCAGGGGACGGGATCAGCCCCAGCATTTT	CAWSRGRDQPQHF
14	many	.	TRBJ2-4	TRBV11-1	TGTGCCAGCAGCCCCGTACAGGGATCGGACATTCAGTACTTC	CASSPVQGSDIQYF
11	few	TRBD1	TRBJ2-1	TRBV27	TGTGCCAGCCTACAGGGGGGTGAGCAGTTCTTC	CASLQGGEQFF
21	.	TRBD1	TRBJ1-1	TRBV10-3	TGTGCCATCAGTGAGTCCTTCCTTTCGGCGGACAGGGGGCGCCGGCATCATGAAGCTTTCTTT	CAISESFLSADRGRRHHEAFF
16	few	.	TRBJ1-6	TRBV27	TGTGCCAGCAGCCGAGGGGGGGGGCGCGAAAATTCACCCCTCCACTTT	CASSRGGGRENSPLHF
16	once	.	TRBJ2-3	TRBV25-1	TGTGCCAGCAGTGAAAACCGGGACACCCACACAGATACGCAGTATTTT	CASSENRDTHTDTQYF
15	few	TRBD1	TRBJ2-3	TRBV29-1	TGCAGCGTTGAAGGGGGGGACAGGAGCACAGATACGCAGTATTTT	CSVEGGDRSTDTQYF
16	.	TRBD1	TRBJ2-7	TRBV5-1	TGCGCCAGCAGCTTGGAGGCTAGACAGGGGGCAGGCGAGCAGTACTTC	CASSLEARQGAGEQYF